Following are 10 T cell receptor beta chains from one sample sequenced in a study of human T cells and chemical hapten exposure. Unfractionated whole blood was the source from which total RNA was extracted. TCRdb analysed the 5' RACE reads with MiXCR anew, one entry per CDR3 protein. The top ten hold around 2.8% of the sample, which has roughly 110,000 distinct CDR3 sequences, roughly 19% seen once. Receptors originate from a human donor in good health.

There are a few counts of this clonotype. This chain connects TRBV6-5 to TRBJ2-3; TRBD2 is a possible D gene (5 bases). V lost 4 bases, J lost 4 bases, and 30 bases lay in between. Germline V CDR1 and CDR2: MNHEY, SVGAGI. The CDR3 is 20 amino acids. The CDR3 DNA follows: TGTGCCAGCAGTTGCCACTCGCCACCCCCTGTGGCCGCCGGGGCAGATACGCAGTATTTT. Its protein product is CASSCHSPPPVAAGADTQYF.

This clonotype was recorded a few times. The gene calls are TRBV11-2 and TRBJ1-2; no firm D call. Deletions cut 5 bases from V and 0 bases from J, with 7 bases between. The CDR3 has 13 residues. Germline V gene sequence: CDR1 SGHAT, CDR2 FQNNGV. CDR3 sequence: CASSRGANYGYTF. The CDR3 DNA reads as TGTGCCAGCAGCCGGGGAGCTAACTATGGCTACACCTTC.

This sequence joins TRBV30 and TRBJ2-1; 7 bases are a match to TRBD1. The CDR3 spans 14 residues. The V segment lost 4 bases and the J segment 2 bases; nucleotides outside the gene matches: 5. Germline loops: CDR1 GTSNPN, CDR2 SVGIG (reference sequence). CDR3 sequence reads: CAWNPGQPYNEQFF. The DNA for the CDR3 is TGTGCCTGGAATCCGGGACAGCCCTACAATGAGCAGTTCTTC.

This clonotype was seen more than once but under ten times. The J gene is TRBJ2-5, the V gene TRBV27, with 7 bases that match TRBD1. V gave up 6 bases and J gave up 2 bases; unmatched junction bases: 6. CDR1 and CDR2 (germline): MNHEY, SMNVEV (reference sequence). This CDR3 spans 14 amino acids. CDR3 nucleotide sequence: TGTGCCAGCAGCACAGGGGTCCCGCAAGAGACCCAGTACTTC. It yields the protein CASSTGVPQETQYF.

This clonotype was observed a few times. This sequence joins TRBV9 and TRBJ1-1; 7 bases fit TRBD1. Germline V gene sequence: CDR1 SGDLS, CDR2 YYNGEE. This CDR3 is built from 20 residues. Trimming cost V 0 bases and J 3 bases; bases outside gene matches: 20. CDR3 loop: CASSVEVEPGQRIGDTEAFF. CDR3 coding DNA: TGTGCCAGCAGCGTAGAGGTCGAACCGGGACAGAGGATAGGGGACACTGAAGCTTTCTTT. The entire variable domain, with the rest obtained from reference TRBV9 and TRBJ1-1, is as follows: DSGVTQTPKHLITATGQRVTLRCSPRSGDLSVYWYQQSLDQGLQFLIQYYNGEERAKGNILERFSAQQFPDLHSELNLSSLELGDSALYFCASSVEVEPGQRIGDTEAFFGQGTRLTVV.

The chain joins TRBV5-6 to TRBJ1-5; D gene unclear. This CDR3 contains 14 residues. Germline CDR1 is SGHDT and CDR2 is YYEEEE. V was pared by 3 bases and J by 7 bases, with 14 bases between. In DNA form, the CDR3 reads TGTGCCAGCAGCTCCACTGGCGGGGAACAGCCCCAGCATTTT. It specifies CASSSTGGEQPQHF.

The V call is TRBV28, the J call TRBJ1-2, with D unresolved. Deletions cut 7 bases from V and 8 bases from J, with 17 bases between. CDR3 length equals 13 residues. Looked up from germline, CDR1 is MDHEN and CDR2 is SYDVKM. CDR3 protein: CASTLDGRRGYTF. CDR3 in DNA: TGTGCCAGCACATTGGACGGGAGACGGGGCTACACCTTC.

The chain joins TRBV29-1 to TRBJ2-3, with D perhaps assigned TRBD1 or TRBD2 (5 bases each). The CDR3 totals 14 residues. V was pared by 4 bases and J by 0 bases, with 11 bases between. Germline V gene lookup returns CDR1 SQVTM and CDR2 ANQGSEA. The CDR3 protein is CSVGDGGSTDTQYF. Here the CDR3 DNA reads TGCAGCGTTGGGGATGGGGGAAGCACAGATACGCAGTATTTT.

This clonotype was observed a handful of times. The chain links TRBV15 to TRBJ1-2; TRBD1 agrees at 9 bases. CDR1 and CDR2 (germline): LNHNV, YYDKDF (reference sequence). J lost 4 bases, V lost 0 bases, and 12 bases had no gene match. CDR3 length: 18 amino acids. The CDR3 here is CATSRDPGTGLSLYGYTF. In nucleotides, the CDR3 is TGTGCCACCAGCAGAGATCCCGGGACAGGGCTTTCTCTCTATGGCTACACCTTC.

The chain links TRBV7-2 to TRBJ2-7; a weak D match, TRBD2 (5 bases). CDR1 is SGHTA, CDR2 FQGNSA, per germline. CDR3 size: 13 residues. Trimming removed 5 bases from V and 2 bases from J, with 10 bases in between. CDR3 sequence: CASSRSGPYEQYF. The CDR3, as DNA: TGTGCCAGCAGCCGGAGCGGCCCCTACGAGCAGTACTTC.